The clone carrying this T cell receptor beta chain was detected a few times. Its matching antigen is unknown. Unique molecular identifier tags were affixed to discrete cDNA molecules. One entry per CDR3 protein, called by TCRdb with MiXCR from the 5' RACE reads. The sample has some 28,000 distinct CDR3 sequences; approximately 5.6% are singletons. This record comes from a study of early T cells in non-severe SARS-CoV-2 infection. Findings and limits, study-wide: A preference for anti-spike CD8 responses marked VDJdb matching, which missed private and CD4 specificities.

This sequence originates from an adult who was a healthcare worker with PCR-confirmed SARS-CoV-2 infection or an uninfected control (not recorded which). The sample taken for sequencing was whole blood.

DNA for the CDR3: TGCAGTGCTAGAGACAGGGAAAACTACGAGCAGTACTTC. Its protein product is CSARDRENYEQYF. The chain recombines TRBV20-1 with TRBJ2-7; D perhaps matches TRBD1 (5 bases). Germline V CDR1 and CDR2: DFQATT, SNEGSKA (reference sequence). CDR3 length: 13 amino acids. V lost 0 bases and J lost 3, with 9 bases in between.